This is a list of T cell receptor beta chains from one sample in a study of T-cell reconstitution after alpha-beta-depleted transplantation in children. MiXCR, run by TCRdb on the PCR reads, gives a single entry per CDR3 protein. The table includes about 300,000 distinct CDR3 sequences, less than 9.5% detected once. This sample comprised peripheral blood, obtained 360 days after TCRalphabeta/CD19-depleted stem cell transplant. These receptors were collected from a female patient aged 2 to 10 who had a stem cell transplant for Fanconi anemia, so the T cells may come from the graft donor. CDR3s include the opening cysteine and the closing phenylalanine or tryptophan. The D gene is left open where the match is weak. For some rows the clone size is stated as once, few or many, or as a class when expanded; others skip it.

TRBJ2-3 | . | many | 17 | TRBV7-2 | TGTGCCAGCAGCGTAGTCGCCGGGGCAGGGAGGTCAGATACGCAGTATTTT | CASSVVAGAGRSDTQYF
TRBJ2-5 | . | . | 14 | TRBV7-7 | TGTGCCAGCAGCACCCTTGGACAGCAAGAGACCCAGTACTTC | CASSTLGQQETQYF
TRBJ1-2 | . | . | 15 | TRBV5-1 | TGCGCCAGCAGCTTGAGGCGGGTCGGGGACTATGGCTACACCTTC | CASSLRRVGDYGYTF
TRBJ1-1 | TRBD1 | few | 16 | TRBV7-9 | TGTGCCAGCAGCGCCTCCGGGACAGCGACCTACACTGAAGCTTTCTTT | CASSASGTATYTEAFF
TRBJ1-1 | TRBD1 | . | 12 | TRBV29-1 | TGCAGCGGGGGACAGGGGGTTACTGAAGCTTTCTTT | CSGGQGVTEAFF
TRBJ2-7 | TRBD2 | . | 12 | TRBV20-1 | TGCAGTGCTAGAGATGGGGGGGGGGAGCAGTACTTC | CSARDGGGEQYF
TRBJ2-5 | . | many | 14 | TRBV28 | TGTGCCAGCAGTTCTACTGGGGACCAAGAGACCCAGTACTTC | CASSSTGDQETQYF
TRBJ2-1 | . | many | 8 | TRBV20-1 | TGCAGTGCTAATGAGCAGTTCTTC | CSANEQFF
TRBJ1-1 | . | . | 19 | TRBV7-5 | . | CISVSEASGGMPVNTEAFF
TRBJ2-1 | . | few | 14 | TRBV9 | TGTGCCAGCAGCGCCCAGGGGGGACACAATGAGCAGTTCTTC | CASSAQGGHNEQFF
TRBJ1-1 | . | . | 13 | TRBV19 | TGTGCCAGTACCCAGAGGTACGACACTGAAGCTTTCTTT | CASTQRYDTEAFF
TRBJ1-5 | . | many | 16 | TRBV28 | TGTGCCAGCAGTTTAATGGCGGAGTATAGCAATCAGCCCCAGCATTTT | CASSLMAEYSNQPQHF
TRBJ1-2 | TRBD1 | . | 14 | TRBV7-9 | TGTGCCAGCAGCTCGGGGAGGACAGGGGGTGGCTACACCTTC | CASSSGRTGGGYTF
TRBJ2-7 | . | many | 13 | TRBV27 | TGTGCCAGCAGTTACGTAGGGTCCTACGAGCAGTACTTC | CASSYVGSYEQYF
TRBJ1-1 | . | few | 10 | TRBV29-1 | TGCAGCGCCCGGGCCACTGAAGCTTTCTTT | CSARATEAFF
TRBJ2-1 | TRBD2 | many | 21 | TRBV14 | TGTGCCAGCAGCCAAGATCCCTGGACTAGCGGGGGGGCCAGGTCCTACAATGAGCAGTTCTTC | CASSQDPWTSGGARSYNEQFF
TRBJ2-1 | . | many | 15 | TRBV6-2/TRBV6-3 | TGTGCCAGCAGTTACTCAGCCGCCGCCTACAATGAGCAGTTCTTC | CASSYSAAAYNEQFF
TRBJ1-6 | . | . | 14 | TRBV7-9 | TGTGCCAGCAGCCGAGGGCGGAATAATTCACCCCTCCACTTT | CASSRGRNNSPLHF
TRBJ2-7 | . | few | 14 | TRBV12-3/TRBV12-4 | TGTGCCAGCAGTTTACTCCAGGGCACCTACGAGCAGTACTTC | CASSLLQGTYEQYF
TRBJ1-5 | . | few | 14 | TRBV10-2 | TGCGCCAGCAGTGATCGGACAGCCTATCAGCCCCAGCATTTT | CASSDRTAYQPQHF
TRBJ1-2 | . | few | 13 | TRBV6-1 | TGTGCCAGCAGCCTTTGGCAGACCTATGGCTACACCTTC | CASSLWQTYGYTF
TRBJ1-1 | TRBD1 | many | 14 | TRBV20-1 | TGCAGTGCCCAGTACCAGGGGGCTAACACTGAAGCTTTCTTT | CSAQYQGANTEAFF
TRBJ2-3 | . | many | 14 | TRBV7-2 | TGTGCCAGCAGCTCGGGGACGACCACAGATACGCAGTATTTT | CASSSGTTTDTQYF
TRBJ1-1 | . | . | 16 | TRBV21-1 | TGTGCCAGCAGCAACCTTTTGGGGCCACCCGGCACTGAAGCTTTCTTT | CASSNLLGPPGTEAFF
TRBJ2-7 | TRBD2 | few | 16 | TRBV2 | TGTGCCAGCAAGGAACTAGCGGGAGCAGAAGGCAACGAGCAGTACTTC | CASKELAGAEGNEQYF
TRBJ2-7 | TRBD2 | many | 14 | TRBV12-3/TRBV12-4 | TGTGCCAGCAGTCGGACTAGCGGGGCCTACGAGCAGTACTTC | CASSRTSGAYEQYF
TRBJ2-7 | TRBD1 | many | 14 | TRBV5-1 | TGCGCCAGCAGCTTCGGGACAGGGGGCTACGAGCAGTACTTC | CASSFGTGGYEQYF
TRBJ2-1 | TRBD1 | few | 18 | TRBV7-3 | TGTGCCAGCAGCTCGCAACACTTAGCAGGGGGCGCAGGTAATGAGCAGTTCTTC | CASSSQHLAGGAGNEQFF
TRBJ2-5 | . | few | 15 | TRBV4-3 | TGCGCCAGCAGCCAAGACAGGGCCCCCAGTGAGACCCAGTACTTC | CASSQDRAPSETQYF
TRBJ2-7 | . | . | 16 | TRBV2 | TGTGCCAGCAGTGAATGGGGAGGGACACTCTCCTACGAGCAGTACTTC | CASSEWGGTLSYEQYF
TRBJ2-7 | . | few | 15 | TRBV28 | TGTGCCAGCAGTTTAGCGCCCCAGCCCTTTTACGAGCAGTACTTC | CASSLAPQPFYEQYF
TRBJ2-3 | . | few | 15 | TRBV2 | TGTGCCAGCAGTGAATACCCGGCATACACAGATACGCAGTATTTT | CASSEYPAYTDTQYF